The 13 T cell receptor beta chains listed next were all sequenced from one sample in a study of OX40 agonist ivuxolimab in advanced cancers. Clones were sequenced by immunoSEQ multiplex PCR, and TCRdb holds only the in-frame ones, with some missing. The sample holds about 74,000 clones; over 75% are singletons and the top ten take roughly 0.98%. Sequencing used CD4+ or CD8+ T cells sorted from blood, obtained in a trial of the OX40 agonist ivuxolimab. The receptors come from an adult with an advanced solid tumor such as melanoma, head and neck, liver or kidney cancer.

This sequence joins TRBV18 and TRBJ1-3; TRBD1 might be the D (5 bases). The germline CDR1 and CDR2 sequences are KGHSH and LQKENI. CDR3 length: 18 amino acids. Trimming removed 5 bases from V and 0 bases from J, with 20 bases in between. Written as DNA, the CDR3 is TGTGCCAGCTCAGCGTTTTCGGCAGGGCCGAGCTCTGGAAACACCATATATTTT. Amino acids: CASSAFSAGPSSGNTIYF.

This chain joins TRBV5-1 and TRBJ2-5; D might be TRBD1 or TRBD2, each matching 5 bases. Germline V gene data show CDR1 as SGHRS and CDR2 as YFSETQ. The CDR3 contains 15 residues. The V and J ends lost 5 bases and 1 base respectively, with 15 bases between them. CDR3 amino acids: CASREAGLTQETQYF. As DNA, the CDR3 is TGCGCCAGCAGGGAGGCAGGGCTGACCCAAGAGACCCAGTACTTC.

The V call is TRBV6-5, the J call TRBJ1-2; TRBD1 agrees at 10 bases. The CDR3 extends over 16 amino acids. Looked up from germline, CDR1 is MNHEY and CDR2 is SVGAGI. V dropped 0 bases and J dropped 0; count of bases not matched to a gene: 1. CDR3 DNA sequence: TGTGCCAGCAGTTACTCGGGGACAGGGGCTAACTATGGCTACACCTTC. It encodes CASSYSGTGANYGYTF.

This clone showed up just a few times. The rearrangement joins TRBV18 to TRBJ2-7; a weak D match, TRBD2 (6 bases). V was pared by 2 bases and J by 1 base, with 9 bases between. This CDR3 spans 14 amino acids. Germline V CDR1 and CDR2: KGHSH, LQKENI. CDR3 coding DNA: TGTGCCAGCTCACCAAGGACTAAGTCCTACGAGCAGTACTTC. As protein: CASSPRTKSYEQYF.

This chain links TRBV11-2 with TRBJ1-3; D is ambiguous. V lost 0 bases and J 2 bases, leaving 5 bases between the germline ends. CDR1 SGHAT and CDR2 FQNNGV come from the germline V gene. There are 14 residues in the CDR3. The CDR3 sequence is CASSLDAPGNTIYF. CDR3 nucleotide sequence: TGTGCCAGCAGCTTAGACGCCCCTGGAAACACCATATATTTT.

In nucleotides, the CDR3 is TGTGCCAGTAGTATACAGCTCCTAGGCTCATACGAGCAGTACTTC. Encoded protein: CASSIQLLGSYEQYF. The chain employs TRBV19 and TRBJ2-7, with unresolved D. Germline CDR1 reads LNHDA; CDR2 reads SQIVND (reference sequence). V shed 2 bases and J shed 4 bases, with 15 bases lying between them. The CDR3 has 15 amino acids.

A single count supports this clone. V and J are TRBV5-6 and TRBJ2-3; 7 nucleotides line up with TRBD2. The V and J ends lost 4 bases and 4 bases, in that order; junction bases with no gene match: 12. The germline V gene encodes CDR1 SGHDT and CDR2 YYEEEE. The CDR3 length is 16 residues. This chain's CDR3 is CASSPGGGRGADTQYF. The CDR3 DNA reads as TGTGCCAGCAGCCCCGGTGGCGGGAGAGGGGCAGATACGCAGTATTTT.

This clone turned up a few times. The germline gene is not matched at one end of the junction; a read error may be the cause. The V and J genes are TRBV7-2 and TRBJ2-1; D is possibly TRBD1 (9 bases). This CDR3 comprises 17 residues. Per the germline V gene, CDR1 is SGHTA and CDR2 is FQGNSA. DNA for the CDR3: TGTGCCAGCAGCCGGGGGGGAGTGGGACAGGGTAACAAAGAGCAGTTCTTC. Its translation is CASSRGGVGQGNKEQFF.

The chain couples TRBV19 to TRBJ1-1, with D perhaps matching TRBD1 (5 bases). Trimming left V 9 bases short and J 0 bases short, with 14 bases between. The CDR3 spans 14 residues. Germline CDR1 is LNHDA and CDR2 is SQIVND (reference sequence). CDR3 nucleotides: TGTGCCAGCAAATCCTGGGACTTGAACACTGAAGCTTTCTTT. Its translation: CASKSWDLNTEAFF.

The chain joins TRBV5-6 to TRBJ2-6; D may match TRBD1 or TRBD2 (6 bases each). V gave up 6 bases and J gave up 3 bases, with 19 bases separating them. CDR1 and CDR2 from the germline V gene are SGHDT and YYEEEE. The CDR3 consists of 17 residues. CDR3 nucleotide sequence: TGTGCCAGCATGCCCCCGAGGGGGGCGGGTGGGGCCAACGTCCTGACTTTC. As protein: CASMPPRGAGGANVLTF.

This chain links TRBV7-2 with TRBJ1-2; tentatively, D is TRBD1 (5 bases). Per the germline V gene, CDR1 is SGHTA and CDR2 is FQGNSA. Trimming removed 7 bases from V and 8 bases from J, with 26 bases in between. This CDR3 has 16 amino acids. The CDR3 DNA sequence: TGTGCCAGCATGGGGGACGGGACGGGGCCTGGTCAAGGCTACACCTTC. This codes for CASMGDGTGPGQGYTF.

This rearrangement joins TRBV20-1 to TRBJ2-3; D is unresolved. The V end lost 6 bases, the J end lost 6 bases, and 10 bases lay between the germline ends. This CDR3 region has 11 residues. Germline-derived CDR1 and CDR2 are DFQATT and SNEGSKA (reference sequence). CDR3 region: CSAATWDTQYF. CDR3 bases: TGCAGTGCGGCAACATGGGATACGCAGTATTTT.

The V and J genes are TRBV5-5 and TRBJ1-4, with TRBD1 matching 8 bases. The CDR3 has 14 residues. Unmatched junction bases numbered 8, after V lost 6 bases and J lost 7 bases. Per germline, CDR1 SGHKS and CDR2 YYEKEE (reference sequence). The CDR3 loop is CASTLGQASEKLFF. DNA of the CDR3: TGTGCCAGCACTTTGGGACAGGCGAGTGAAAAACTGTTTTTT.